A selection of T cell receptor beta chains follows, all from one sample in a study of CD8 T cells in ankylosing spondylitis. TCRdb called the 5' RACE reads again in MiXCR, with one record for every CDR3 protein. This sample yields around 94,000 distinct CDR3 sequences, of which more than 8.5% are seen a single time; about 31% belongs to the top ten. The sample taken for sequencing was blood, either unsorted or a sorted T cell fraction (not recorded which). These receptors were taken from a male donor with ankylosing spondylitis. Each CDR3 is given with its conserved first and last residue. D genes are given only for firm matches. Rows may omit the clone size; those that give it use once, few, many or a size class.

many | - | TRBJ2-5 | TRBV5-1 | CASSRFSGETQYF | TGCGCCAGCAGCCGCTTCTCGGGGGAGACCCAGTACTTC
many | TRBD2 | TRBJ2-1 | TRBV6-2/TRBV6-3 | CASSFGTSGPYNEQFF | TGTGCCAGCAGTTTCGGGACTAGCGGGCCCTACAATGAGCAGTTCTTC
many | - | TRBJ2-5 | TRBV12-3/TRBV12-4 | CASSGSLETQYF | TGTGCCAGCAGTGGATCGTTAGAGACCCAGTACTTC
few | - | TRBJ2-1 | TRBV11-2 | CASSLDGGDPSYNEQFF | TGTGCCAGCAGCTTAGATGGTGGGGACCCCTCCTACAATGAGCAGTTCTTC
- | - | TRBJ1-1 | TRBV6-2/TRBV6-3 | CASSYSIRLTEAFF | TGTGCCAGCAGTTACTCAATCCGACTCACTGAAGCTTTCTTT
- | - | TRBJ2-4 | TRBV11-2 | CASSGGRNIQYF | TGTGCCAGCAGCGGGGGAAGAAACATTCAGTACTTC
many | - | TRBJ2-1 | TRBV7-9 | CASSYNEQFF | TGTGCCAGCAGCTACAATGAGCAGTTCTTC
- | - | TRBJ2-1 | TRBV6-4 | CASSDSRVGDYNEQFF | TGTGCCAGCAGTGACTCGAGAGTGGGAGATTACAATGAGCAGTTCTTC
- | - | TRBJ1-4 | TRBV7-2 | CASSLEGFATNEKLFF | TGTGCCAGCAGCTTAGAGGGCTTTGCAACTAATGAAAAACTGTTTTTT
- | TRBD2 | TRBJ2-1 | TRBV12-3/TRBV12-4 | CACSGLAGDDVSYNEQFF | TGTGCCTGCAGCGGACTAGCGGGAGATGATGTCTCCTACAATGAGCAGTTCTTC
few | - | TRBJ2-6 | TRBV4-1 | CASSQGQAGANVLTF | TGCGCCAGCAGCCAAGGGCAAGCTGGGGCCAACGTCCTGACTTTC
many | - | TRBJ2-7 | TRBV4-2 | CASSPWPAREQYF | TGTGCCAGCAGCCCCTGGCCAGCTCGCGAGCAGTACTTC
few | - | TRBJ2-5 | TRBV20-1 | CSAPRGIQETQYF | TGCAGTGCCCCGCGGGGCATTCAAGAGACCCAGTACTTC
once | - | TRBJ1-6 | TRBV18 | CASSPGGANSPLHF | TGTGCCAGCTCACCAGGGGGAGCAAATTCACCCCTCCACTTT
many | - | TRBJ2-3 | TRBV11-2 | CASSFEDGADTDTQYF | TGTGCCAGCAGCTTTGAGGATGGAGCGGACACAGATACGCAGTATTTT
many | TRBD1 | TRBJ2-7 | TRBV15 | CATSSRQGFLGEQYF | TGTGCCACCAGCAGCCGACAGGGCTTTCTGGGAGAGCAGTACTTC
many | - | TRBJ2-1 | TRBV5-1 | CASSRYDEQFF | TGCGCCAGCAGCCGATACGATGAGCAGTTCTTC
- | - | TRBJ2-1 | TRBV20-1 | CSARPTRNNEQFF | TGCAGTGCTAGACCTACTAGAAACAATGAGCAGTTCTTC
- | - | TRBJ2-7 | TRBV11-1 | CASILLSGTDAYSSYEQYF | TGTGCCAGCATCCTTTTATCTGGGACCGACGCTTATAGCTCCTACGAGCAGTACTTC
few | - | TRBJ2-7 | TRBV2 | CASSIVHYEQYF | TGTGCCAGCAGTATTGTTCACTACGAGCAGTACTTC
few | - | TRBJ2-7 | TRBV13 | CASSLGRAVDEQYF | TGTGCCAGCAGCTTAGGAAGGGCCGTCGACGAGCAGTACTTC
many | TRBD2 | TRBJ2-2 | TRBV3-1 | CASSQESGRAPNTGELFF | TGTGCCAGCAGCCAAGAGAGCGGGAGGGCCCCCAACACCGGGGAGCTGTTTTTT
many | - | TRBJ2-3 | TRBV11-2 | CASSPIAGYTDTQYF | TGTGCCAGCAGCCCAATCGCCGGGTACACAGATACGCAGTATTTT
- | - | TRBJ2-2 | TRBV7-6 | CASSPSGVRRIDGELFF | TGTGCCAGCAGCCCCTCCGGGGTCCGGAGGATCGACGGGGAGCTGTTTTTT
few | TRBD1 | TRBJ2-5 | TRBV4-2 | CASSPLPGTGGLETQYF | TGTGCCAGCAGCCCTCTACCGGGGACAGGGGGCTTAGAGACCCAGTACTTC
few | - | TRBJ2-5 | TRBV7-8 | CASSPPGTSQETQYF | TGTGCCAGCAGCCCCCCCGGGACTTCCCAAGAGACCCAGTACTTC
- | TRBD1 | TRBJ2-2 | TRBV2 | CASRNPQGARDTGELFF | TGTGCCAGCAGGAACCCACAGGGGGCTAGGGACACCGGGGAGCTGTTTTTT
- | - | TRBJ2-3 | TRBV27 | CASSQGGRQYF | TGTGCCAGCAGCCAGGGGGGGAGGCAGTATTTT
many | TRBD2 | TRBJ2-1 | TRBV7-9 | CASSLASGRLNEQFF | TGTGCCAGCAGCTTAGCTAGCGGGAGACTCAATGAGCAGTTCTTC
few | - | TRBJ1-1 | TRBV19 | CASTRGGGTEAFF | TGTGCCAGTACCCGGGGTGGTGGCACTGAAGCTTTCTTT
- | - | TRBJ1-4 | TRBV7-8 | CASSSSQGGLNEKLFF | TGTGCCAGCAGCTCATCTCAAGGGGGGCTTAATGAAAAACTGTTTTTT
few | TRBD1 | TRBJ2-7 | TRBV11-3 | CASSPTGGYEQYF | TGTGCCAGCAGCCCTACAGGGGGCTACGAGCAGTACTTC
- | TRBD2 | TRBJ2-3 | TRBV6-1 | CASSWTSGSDTQYF | TGTGCCAGCAGCTGGACTAGCGGGAGTGATACGCAGTATTTT
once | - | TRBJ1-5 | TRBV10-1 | CASSGQLPTVPNQPQHF | TGCGCCAGCAGTGGTCAGTTACCGACAGTACCAAATCAGCCCCAGCATTTT
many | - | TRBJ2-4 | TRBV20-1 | CSASPEDGKNIQYF | TGCAGTGCTTCCCCCGAGGACGGCAAAAACATTCAGTACTTC
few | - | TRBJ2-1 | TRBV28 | CASSLPGAYNEQFF | TGTGCCAGCAGTCTGCCGGGCGCCTACAATGAGCAGTTCTTC
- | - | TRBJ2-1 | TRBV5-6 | CASSLVGESSYNEQFF | TGTGCCAGCAGCTTGGTAGGAGAAAGCTCCTACAATGAGCAGTTCTTC
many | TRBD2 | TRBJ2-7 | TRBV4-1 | CASSLGLAGAYEQYF | TGCGCCAGCAGCCTCGGACTAGCGGGAGCCTACGAGCAGTACTTC
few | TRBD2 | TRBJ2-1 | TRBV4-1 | CASSHRLAGGEYEQFF | TGCGCCAGCAGCCACCGACTAGCGGGAGGGGAGTATGAGCAGTTCTTC
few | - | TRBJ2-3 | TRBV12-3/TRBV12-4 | CASSYRAATDTQYF | TGTGCCAGCAGTTACAGGGCGGCGACAGATACGCAGTATTTT
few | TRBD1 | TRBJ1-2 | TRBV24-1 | CATSDRQGAEGYTF | TGTGCCACCAGTGACCGACAGGGGGCAGAAGGCTACACCTTC
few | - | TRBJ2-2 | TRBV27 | CASSLQGRGTGELFF | TGTGCCAGCAGTTTACAGGGGAGAGGCACCGGGGAGCTGTTTTTT
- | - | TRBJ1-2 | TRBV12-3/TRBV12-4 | CASSSGAGGYTF | TGTGCCAGCAGTTCAGGGGCGGGTGGCTACACCTTC
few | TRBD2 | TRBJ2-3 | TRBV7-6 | CASSRPLAGPTDTQYF | TGTGCCAGCAGCCGCCCACTAGCGGGGCCCACAGATACGCAGTATTTT
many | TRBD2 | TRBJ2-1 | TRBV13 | CASSLASGRGNEQFF | TGTGCCAGCAGCTTAGCTAGCGGGAGGGGGAATGAGCAGTTCTTC
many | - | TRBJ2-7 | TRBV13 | CASSLRSSYEQYF | TGTGCCAGCAGCTTGAGAAGCTCCTACGAGCAGTACTTC
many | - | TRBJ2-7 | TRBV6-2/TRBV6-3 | CASSYSRNEIAYEQYF | TGTGCCAGCAGTTACTCTCGCAATGAGATCGCCTACGAGCAGTACTTC
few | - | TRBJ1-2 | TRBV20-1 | CSARASIGRANYGYTF | TGCAGTGCTAGAGCAAGTATCGGACGGGCTAACTATGGCTACACCTTC
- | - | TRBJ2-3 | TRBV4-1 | CASSQEGGYSTDTQYF | TGCGCCAGCAGCCAAGAGGGGGGATATAGCACAGATACGCAGTATTTT
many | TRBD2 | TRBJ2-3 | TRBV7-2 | CASSFLAALGTDTQYF | TGTGCCAGCAGCTTTCTAGCGGCGTTGGGTACAGATACGCAGTATTTT
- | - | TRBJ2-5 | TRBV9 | CASSVGGLETQYF | TGTGCCAGCAGCGTAGGAGGGCTGGAGACCCAGTACTTC
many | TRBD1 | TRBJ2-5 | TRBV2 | CASSGDRVEETQYF | TGTGCCAGCAGTGGGGACAGGGTGGAAGAGACCCAGTACTTC
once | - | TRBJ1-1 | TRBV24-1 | CATSDAGTKGGTEAFF | TGTGCCACCAGTGATGCCGGGACAAAGGGGGGCACTGAAGCTTTCTTT
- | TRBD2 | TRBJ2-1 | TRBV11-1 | CASSVAGGSNEQFF | TGTGCCAGCAGCGTAGCGGGAGGTTCCAATGAGCAGTTCTTC
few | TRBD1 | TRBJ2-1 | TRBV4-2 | CASSLGQGVGNEQFF | TGTGCCAGCAGCCTTGGACAGGGGGTCGGGAATGAGCAGTTCTTC
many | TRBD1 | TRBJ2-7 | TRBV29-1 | CSVAPGGYEQYF | TGCAGCGTTGCGCCAGGGGGCTACGAGCAGTACTTC
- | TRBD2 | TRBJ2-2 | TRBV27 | CASSSRGGLNTGELFF | TGTGCCAGCAGTTCCCGGGGGGGACTGAACACCGGGGAGCTGTTTTTT
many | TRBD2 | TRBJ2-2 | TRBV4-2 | CASSQALAGTGELFF | TGTGCCAGCAGCCAAGCCCTAGCGGGTACCGGGGAGCTGTTTTTT
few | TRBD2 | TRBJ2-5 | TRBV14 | CASSQEAGGPFETQYF | TGTGCCAGCAGCCAAGAAGCGGGAGGGCCGTTTGAGACCCAGTACTTC